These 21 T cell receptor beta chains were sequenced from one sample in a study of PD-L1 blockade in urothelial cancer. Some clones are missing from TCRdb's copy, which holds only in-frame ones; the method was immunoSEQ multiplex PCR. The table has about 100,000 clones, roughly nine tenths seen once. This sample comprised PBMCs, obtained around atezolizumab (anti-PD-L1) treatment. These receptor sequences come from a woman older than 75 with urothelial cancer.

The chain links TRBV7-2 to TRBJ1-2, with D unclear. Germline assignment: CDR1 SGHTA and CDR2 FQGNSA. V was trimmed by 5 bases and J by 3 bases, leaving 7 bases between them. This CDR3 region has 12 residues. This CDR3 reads CASSNSYYGYTF. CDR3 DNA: TGTGCCAGCAGCAACTCGTACTATGGCTACACCTTC.

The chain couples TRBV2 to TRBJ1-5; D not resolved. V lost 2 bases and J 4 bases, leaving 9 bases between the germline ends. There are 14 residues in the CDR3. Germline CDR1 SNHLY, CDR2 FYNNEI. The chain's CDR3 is CASSEWQRNQPQHF. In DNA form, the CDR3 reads TGTGCCAGCAGTGAATGGCAGAGGAATCAGCCCCAGCATTTT.

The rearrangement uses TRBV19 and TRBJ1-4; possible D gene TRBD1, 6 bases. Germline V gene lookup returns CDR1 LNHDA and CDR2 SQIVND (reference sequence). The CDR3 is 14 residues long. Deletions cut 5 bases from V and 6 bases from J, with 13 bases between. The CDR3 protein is CASSVTGGYEKLFF. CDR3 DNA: TGTGCCAGTAGTGTGACAGGAGGATATGAAAAACTGTTTTTT.

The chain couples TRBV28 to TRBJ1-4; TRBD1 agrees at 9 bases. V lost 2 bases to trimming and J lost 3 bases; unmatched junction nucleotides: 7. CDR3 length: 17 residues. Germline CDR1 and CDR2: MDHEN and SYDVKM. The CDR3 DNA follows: TGTGCCAGCAGTTTAGGGGACAGGGCTGGGGCTAATGAAAAACTGTTTTTT. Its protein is CASSLGDRAGANEKLFF. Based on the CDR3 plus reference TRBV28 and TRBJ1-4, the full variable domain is DVKVTQSSRYLVKRTGEKVFLECVQDMDHENMFWYRQDPGLGLRLIYFSYDVKMKEKGDIPEGYSVSREKKERFSLILESASTNQTSMYLCASSLGDRAGANEKLFFGSGTQLSVL.

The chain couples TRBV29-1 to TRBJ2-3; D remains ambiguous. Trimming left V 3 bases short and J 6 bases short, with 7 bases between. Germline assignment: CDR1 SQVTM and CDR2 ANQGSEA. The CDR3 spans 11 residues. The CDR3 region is CSVDWADTQYF. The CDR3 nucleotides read TGCAGCGTTGACTGGGCCGATACGCAGTATTTT.

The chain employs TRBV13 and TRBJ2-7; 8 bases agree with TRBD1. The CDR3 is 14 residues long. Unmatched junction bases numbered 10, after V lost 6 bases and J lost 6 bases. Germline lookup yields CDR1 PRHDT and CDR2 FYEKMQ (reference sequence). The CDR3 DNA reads TGTGCCAGCAGGCCTCCCGGGACAGGAGGCGAGCAGTACTTC. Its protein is CASRPPGTGGEQYF.

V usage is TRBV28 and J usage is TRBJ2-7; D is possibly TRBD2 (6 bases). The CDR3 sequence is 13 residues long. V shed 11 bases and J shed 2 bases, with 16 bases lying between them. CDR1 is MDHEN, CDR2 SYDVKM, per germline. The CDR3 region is CAVVGGGPYEQYF. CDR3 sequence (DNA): TGTGCCGTAGTGGGGGGTGGCCCCTACGAGCAGTACTTC.

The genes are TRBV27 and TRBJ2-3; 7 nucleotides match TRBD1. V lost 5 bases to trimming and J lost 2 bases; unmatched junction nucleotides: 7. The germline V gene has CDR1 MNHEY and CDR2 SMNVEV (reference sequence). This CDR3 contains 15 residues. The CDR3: CASSQRQGVTDTQYF. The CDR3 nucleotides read TGTGCCAGCAGTCAGAGACAGGGCGTCACAGATACGCAGTATTTT.

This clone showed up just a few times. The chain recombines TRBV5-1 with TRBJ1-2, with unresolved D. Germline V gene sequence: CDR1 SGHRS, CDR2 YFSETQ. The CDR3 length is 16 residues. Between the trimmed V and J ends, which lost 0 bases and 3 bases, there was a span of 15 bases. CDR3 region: CASSLERGRSDYGYTF. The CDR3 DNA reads TGCGCCAGCAGCTTGGAGCGGGGTAGAAGCGACTATGGCTACACCTTC.

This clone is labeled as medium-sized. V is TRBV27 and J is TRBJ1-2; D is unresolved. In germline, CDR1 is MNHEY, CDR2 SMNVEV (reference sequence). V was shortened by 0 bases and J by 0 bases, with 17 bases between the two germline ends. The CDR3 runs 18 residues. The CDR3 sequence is CASSLSIGQDFSNYGYTF. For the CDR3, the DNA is TGTGCCAGCAGTTTATCGATAGGGCAGGACTTTTCTAACTATGGCTACACCTTC.

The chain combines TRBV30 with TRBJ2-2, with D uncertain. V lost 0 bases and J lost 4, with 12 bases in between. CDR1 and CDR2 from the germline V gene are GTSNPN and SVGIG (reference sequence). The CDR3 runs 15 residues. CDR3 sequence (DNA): TGTGCCTGGAGTGTAACCTGGGCTGCCACCGGGGAGCTGTTTTTT. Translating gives CAWSVTWAATGELFF.

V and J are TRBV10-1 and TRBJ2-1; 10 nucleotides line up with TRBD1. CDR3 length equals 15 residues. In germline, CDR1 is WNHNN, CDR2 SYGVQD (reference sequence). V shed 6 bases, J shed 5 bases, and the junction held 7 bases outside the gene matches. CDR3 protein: CASRKGTGENNEQFF. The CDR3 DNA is TGCGCCAGCAGAAAAGGGACAGGGGAGAACAATGAGCAGTTCTTC.

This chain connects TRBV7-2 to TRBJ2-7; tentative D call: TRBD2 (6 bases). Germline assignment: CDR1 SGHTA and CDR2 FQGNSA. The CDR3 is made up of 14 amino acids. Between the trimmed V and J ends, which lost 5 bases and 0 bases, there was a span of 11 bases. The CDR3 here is CASSVTRDSYEQYF. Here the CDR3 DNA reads TGTGCCAGCAGCGTGACGCGGGACTCCTACGAGCAGTACTTC.

CDR3: CASSLAGVTNEKLFF. The DNA for the CDR3 is TGTGCCAGCAGTCTCGCAGGGGTTACTAATGAAAAACTGTTTTTT. The gene calls are TRBV28 and TRBJ1-4; the D gene is possibly TRBD1 (6 bases). Germline CDR1 and CDR2: MDHEN and SYDVKM. V dropped 5 bases and J dropped 2 bases, with 12 bases sitting between them. CDR3 length: 15 amino acids.

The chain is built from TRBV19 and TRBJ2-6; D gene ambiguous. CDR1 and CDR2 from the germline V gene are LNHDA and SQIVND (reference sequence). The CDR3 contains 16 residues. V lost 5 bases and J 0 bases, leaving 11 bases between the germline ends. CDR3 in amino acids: CASSPNIASGANVLTF. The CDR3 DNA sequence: TGTGCCAGTAGTCCCAACATAGCCTCTGGGGCCAACGTCCTGACTTTC. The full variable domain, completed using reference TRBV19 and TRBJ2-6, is DGGITQSPKYLFRKEGQNVTLSCEQNLNHDAMYWYRQDPGQGLRLIYYSQIVNDFQKGDIAEGYSVSREKKESFPLTVTSAQKNPTAFYLCASSPNIASGANVLTFGAGSRLTVL.

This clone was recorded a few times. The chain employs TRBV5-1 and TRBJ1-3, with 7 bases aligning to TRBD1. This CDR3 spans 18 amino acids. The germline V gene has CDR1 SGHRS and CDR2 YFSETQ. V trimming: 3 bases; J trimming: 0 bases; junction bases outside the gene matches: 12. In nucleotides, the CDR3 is TGCGCCAGCAGCTCCTCGACAGGGTCTCAACCCTCTGGAAACACCATATATTTT. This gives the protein CASSSSTGSQPSGNTIYF.

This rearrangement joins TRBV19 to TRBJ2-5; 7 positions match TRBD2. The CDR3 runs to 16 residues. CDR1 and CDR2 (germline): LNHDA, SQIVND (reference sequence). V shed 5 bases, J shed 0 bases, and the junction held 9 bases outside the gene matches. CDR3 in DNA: TGTGCCAGTAGTTCCCTCGGCGGGAGTAACCAAGAGACCCAGTACTTC. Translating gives CASSSLGGSNQETQYF. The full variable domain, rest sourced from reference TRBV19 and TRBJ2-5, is DGGITQSPKYLFRKEGQNVTLSCEQNLNHDAMYWYRQDPGQGLRLIYYSQIVNDFQKGDIAEGYSVSREKKESFPLTVTSAQKNPTAFYLCASSSLGGSNQETQYFGPGTRLLVL.

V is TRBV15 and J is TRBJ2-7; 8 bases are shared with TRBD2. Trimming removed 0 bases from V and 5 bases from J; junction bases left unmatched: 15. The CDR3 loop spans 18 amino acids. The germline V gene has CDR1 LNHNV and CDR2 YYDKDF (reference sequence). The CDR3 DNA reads TGTGCCACCAGCAGAGATAGGGGCCTCCGGGGGGGGAGCAACGAGCAGTACTTC. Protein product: CATSRDRGLRGGSNEQYF.

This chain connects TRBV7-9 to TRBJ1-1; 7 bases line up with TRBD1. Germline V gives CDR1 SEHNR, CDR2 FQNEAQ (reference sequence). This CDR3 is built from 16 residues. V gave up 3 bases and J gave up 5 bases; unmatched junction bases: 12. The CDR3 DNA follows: TGTGCCAGCAGCTTTCTACAGGGGAAAGGAAGTACTGAAGCTTTCTTT. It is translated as CASSFLQGKGSTEAFF.

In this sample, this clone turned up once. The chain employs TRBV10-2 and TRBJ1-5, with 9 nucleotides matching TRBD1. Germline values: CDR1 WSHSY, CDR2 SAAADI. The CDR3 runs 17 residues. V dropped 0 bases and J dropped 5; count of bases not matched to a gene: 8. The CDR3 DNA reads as TGCGCCAGCAGTGAGTCGATGGGACAGGGAGCCTATCAGCCCCAGCATTTT. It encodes CASSESMGQGAYQPQHF.

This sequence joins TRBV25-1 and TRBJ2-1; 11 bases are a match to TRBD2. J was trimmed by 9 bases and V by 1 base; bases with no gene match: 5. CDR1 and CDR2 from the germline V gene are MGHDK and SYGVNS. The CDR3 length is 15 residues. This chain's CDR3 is CASSESFGTSGEQFF. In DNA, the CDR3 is TGTGCCAGCAGTGAATCGTTCGGGACTAGCGGTGAGCAGTTCTTC.